The TCR beta chain described here comes from a study of OX40 agonist ivuxolimab in advanced cancers. Whole-study results and caveats: In the expanded peripheral T cells, antigen specificity was never determined.

V was clipped by 5 bases and J by 2 bases; unmatched bases: 8. This CDR3 contains 15 residues. From germline, CDR1 is MNHEY and CDR2 SVGAGI. A remark on this clone: Antigen specificity is unknown.

Clones were sequenced by immunoSEQ multiplex PCR, and TCRdb holds only the in-frame ones, with some missing. Seen here are about 83,000 clones, just over 90% observed once, and the top ten hold approximately 0.41%. The material sequenced was CD4+ or CD8+ T cells sorted from blood, taken in a trial of the OX40 agonist ivuxolimab. This TCR derives from an adult with an advanced solid tumor such as melanoma, head and neck, liver or kidney cancer. This chain connects TRBV6-5 to TRBJ2-7, with TRBD1 identical over 8 bases. CDR3 amino acids: CASSAPGTGAYEQYF. Written as DNA, the CDR3 is TGTGCCAGCAGTGCCCCCGGGACAGGAGCCTACGAGCAGTACTTC.